This T cell receptor beta chain was captured by sequencing in a study of shared clonotypes between healthy human individuals. Study background: Used for every donor were three CD4 naive, three CD4 memory, two CD8 naive and one CD8 memory plate.

Naivety among CD8 cells was defined by CD45RO negativity and positive CCR7 selection, thereby excluding terminally differentiated effector memory CD45RA+ cells. Donors had no recently reported acute infections or vaccinations and were HIV-negative. V lost 3 bases and J 1 base, leaving 7 bases between the germline ends. The CDR3 spans 13 residues. CDR1 and CDR2 from the germline V gene are MNHEY and SMNVEV (reference sequence). Note on this clone: The same CDR3 also results from other DNA sequences found in this sample.

TCRdb's copy holds only in-frame clones and misses some; the assay was immunoSEQ multiplex PCR. The sample has about 2.2 million clones; just over 90% are singletons. The specimen was naive CD8+ T cells from PBMCs. This receptor was identified in a man aged 18 to 30 in good health. Some clones in this sample may be carry-over from other donors' samples. This rearrangement joins TRBV27 to TRBJ2-7; D not certain. CDR3 nucleotides: TGTGCCAGCAGTTTTGGAAGATCCTACGAGCAGTACTTC. It is translated as CASSFGRSYEQYF.